This T cell receptor beta chain is drawn from a study of CD8 T cells in ankylosing spondylitis. Study-level points and caveats: Relatively scarce in peripheral blood, disease-linked clones were CD8+. What seemed typical of ankylosing spondylitis blood was a TCR beta motif built from under 10 highly homologous variants.

Generation of TCR beta libraries employed quantitative 5'-RACE incorporating molecular barcodes. TCRdb processed the 5' RACE reads anew with MiXCR; each CDR3 protein has one entry. Among 700,000 or so distinct CDR3 sequences listed, around 19% were seen once. Concerning this clonotype itself: Its antigen is unknown.

Specimen: blood, either unsorted or a sorted T cell fraction (not recorded which). The clonotype comes from a male donor with ankylosing spondylitis.

CDR3 nucleotide sequence: TGTGCCACCAGCAGAGATGGTGGGCCCGGGGAGCTGTTTTTT. Its translation: CATSRDGGPGELFF. The chain carries TRBV15 and TRBJ2-2; D unresolved. This CDR3 spans 14 amino acids. The germline CDR1 and CDR2 sequences are LNHNV and YYDKDF (reference sequence). V gave up 0 bases and J gave up 6 bases, with 8 bases separating them.